Listed below are T cell receptor beta chains from one sample, sequenced in a study of blood T cell repertoires in COVID-19. The repertoire was sequenced with immunoSEQ multiplex PCR; TCRdb's copy has only in-frame clones and lacks some. The sample lists about 260,000 clones, 80% to 90% seen once, with over 2% in the top ten. Input material: peripheral blood. These receptors were obtained from a woman aged 45-59 years with acute or convalescent COVID-19. Both conserved end residues are part of each CDR3. D genes are given only for firm matches. Clone size, where shown, is once, few, many, or a class for clones that have expanded.

v_gene	abundance	d_gene	j_gene	CDR3aa	CDR3nt
TRBV5-1	-	TRBD1	TRBJ2-3	CASSWTGFADTQYF	TGCGCCAGCAGCTGGACAGGGTTCGCAGATACGCAGTATTTT
TRBV5-6	-	TRBD1	TRBJ2-1	CASSADRGHEQFF	TGTGCCAGCAGCGCAGACAGGGGGCATGAGCAGTTCTTC
TRBV4-2	few	TRBD2	TRBJ2-1	CASSQDPPGTSVNEQFF	TGTGCCAGCAGCCAGGACCCACCCGGGACTAGCGTCAATGAGCAGTTCTTC
TRBV11-2	-	TRBD1	TRBJ2-2	CASRQGAGTGELFF	TGTGCCAGTAGACAGGGGGCCGGCACCGGGGAGCTGTTTTTT
TRBV15	-	TRBD1	TRBJ1-1	CATSRTGTISNTEAFF	TGTGCCACCAGCAGGACAGGGACCATCTCGAACACTGAAGCTTTCTTT
TRBV10-3	-	TRBD1	TRBJ1-2	CASGQGTNYGYTF	TGTGCCTCGGGACAGGGCACTAACTATGGCTACACCTTC
TRBV27	-	-	TRBJ2-5	CASSVGETQYF	TGTGCCAGCAGCGTCGGGGAGACCCAGTACTTC
TRBV5-1	once	-	TRBJ1-1	CASSVDTWNTEAFF	TGCGCCAGCAGCGTCGACACATGGAACACTGAAGCTTTCTTT
TRBV6-5	-	-	TRBJ2-1	CASSYNPVSSYNEQFF	TGTGCCAGCAGTTACAATCCGGTTTCCTCCTACAATGAGCAGTTCTTC
TRBV28	-	-	TRBJ2-3	CASARGSTDTQYF	TGTGCCAGCGCCCGGGGTAGCACAGATACGCAGTATTTT
TRBV16	-	TRBD1	TRBJ1-1	CASSLTGAVTEAFF	TGTGCCAGCAGCCTGACAGGGGCGGTCACTGAAGCTTTCTTT
TRBV19	-	TRBD2	TRBJ2-1	CASRDPSGRAWGQFF	TGTGCCAGTAGGGACCCTAGCGGGAGGGCCTGGGGGCAGTTCTTC
TRBV7-9	-	TRBD1	TRBJ2-1	CASSLEGAGEQFF	TGTGCCAGCAGCTTAGAGGGGGCAGGTGAGCAGTTCTTC
TRBV14	-	TRBD1	TRBJ2-7	CASTTGFAHEQYF	TGTGCCAGCACGACAGGGTTCGCCCACGAGCAGTACTTC
TRBV5-1	-	-	TRBJ2-2	CASSSTVTSNTGELFF	TGCGCCAGCAGCTCGACAGTTACCTCGAACACCGGGGAGCTGTTTTTT
TRBV2	-	-	TRBJ1-2	CASSVGDYGYTF	TGTGCCAGCAGTGTCGGGGACTATGGCTACACCTTC
TRBV19	-	-	TRBJ2-7	CASSISRHPPGEQYF	TGTGCCAGTAGTATCTCGAGACACCCCCCTGGCGAGCAGTACTTC
TRBV6-1	-	TRBD2	TRBJ2-3	CASSDSTSGKTDTQYF	TGTGCCAGCAGTGATTCGACTAGCGGGAAGACAGATACGCAGTATTTT
TRBV7-2	-	-	TRBJ2-1	CASSLTGDTYNEQFF	TGTGCCAGCAGCTTAACCGGGGACACCTACAATGAGCAGTTCTTC
TRBV10-3	once	TRBD1	TRBJ2-3	CAISGDRGVRDTQYF	TGTGCCATCAGTGGGGACAGGGGGGTGAGAGATACGCAGTATTTT
TRBV12-3/TRBV12-4	-	-	TRBJ1-4	CASSQTSEKLFF	TGTGCCAGCAGCCAGACTTCGGAAAAACTGTTTTTT
TRBV9	-	TRBD1	TRBJ1-4	CASSLGDSFVTNEKLFF	TGTGCCAGCAGCCTGGGGGACAGTTTTGTAACTAATGAAAAACTGTTTTTT
TRBV20-1	-	-	TRBJ1-4	CSARRRTPLFF	TGCAGTGCTAGACGAAGGACACCACTGTTTTTT
TRBV25-1	-	-	TRBJ2-1	CASSEIRNNEQFF	TGTGCCAGCAGTGAGATTAGAAACAATGAGCAGTTCTTC
TRBV3-1/TRBV3-2	-	TRBD2	TRBJ2-5	CASSQEALAGGRGVETQYF	TGTGCCAGCAGCCAAGAGGCGCTAGCGGGAGGACGGGGAGTGGAGACCCAGTACTTC
TRBV7-9	-	-	TRBJ2-7	CASSFPGDEQYF	TGTGCCAGCAGCTTTCCCGGGGACGAGCAGTACTTC
TRBV9	few	TRBD2	TRBJ2-7	CASSVVAGGSEQYF	TGTGCCAGCAGCGTAGTAGCGGGAGGGAGCGAGCAGTACTTC
TRBV2	-	TRBD2	TRBJ2-3	CASSEVGGTTDTQYF	TGTGCCAGCAGTGAAGTGGGGGGGACCACAGATACGCAGTATTTT
TRBV7-2	-	TRBD2	TRBJ2-7	CASSLAAGELEQYF	TGTGCCAGCAGCTTAGCAGCGGGGGAGCTCGAGCAGTACTTC
TRBV9	-	TRBD2	TRBJ2-1	CASSAGPGLGFNEQFF	TGTGCCAGCAGCGCCGGACCGGGACTAGGGTTCAATGAGCAGTTCTTC
TRBV29-1	-	-	TRBJ2-1	CSVVTGEQFF	TGCAGCGTCGTTACCGGTGAGCAGTTCTTC
TRBV15	few	TRBD1	TRBJ1-1	CATSPQGALKEAFF	TGTGCCACCAGTCCTCAGGGGGCTTTGAAGGAAGCTTTCTTT
TRBV21-1	-	-	TRBJ1-5	CASSKWGQGPQPQHF	TGTGCCAGCAGCAAATGGGGACAGGGGCCTCAGCCCCAGCATTTT
TRBV19	few	-	TRBJ1-4	CASSRLRVIKTTNEKLFF	TGTGCCAGTAGTAGACTCAGGGTGATTAAAACAACTAATGAAAAACTGTTTTTT
TRBV5-1	-	TRBD1	TRBJ1-1	CASSSGQGAGYTEAFF	TGCGCCAGCAGCTCCGGACAGGGGGCCGGTTACACTGAAGCTTTCTTT
TRBV5-1	-	TRBD1	TRBJ2-3	CASSSWTGGGDTQYF	TGCGCCAGCAGCAGTTGGACAGGGGGAGGAGATACGCAGTATTTT
TRBV27	-	TRBD1	TRBJ1-2	CASSFRGPQGVIDGYTF	TGTGCCAGCAGTTTCCGCGGGCCACAGGGGGTAATCGATGGCTACACCTTC
TRBV28	-	TRBD2	TRBJ2-1	CASSPRTSGIYNEQFF	TGTGCCAGCAGCCCTCGGACTAGCGGGATCTACAATGAGCAGTTCTTC
TRBV3-1/TRBV3-2	-	-	TRBJ1-4	CASSQAYSGGEKLFF	TGTGCCAGCAGCCAAGCTTACTCGGGGGGTGAAAAACTGTTTTTT
TRBV5-1	-	-	TRBJ2-7	CASSLVPTTEQYF	TGCGCCAGCAGCTTGGTACCAACAACCGAGCAGTACTTC
TRBV2	-	-	TRBJ1-2	CASSASTVGNYGYTF	TGTGCCAGCAGTGCCTCCACAGTAGGTAACTATGGCTACACCTTC